These 5 T cell receptor beta chains share one sample of origin, sequenced in a study of shared clonotypes between healthy human individuals. Using immunoSEQ multiplex PCR, the repertoire was profiled, and TCRdb retains in-frame clones only, with some absent. The repertoire holds about 1 million clones, 60% to 80% seen once, with approximately 1.5% in the top ten. Material for sequencing was memory CD4+ T cells sorted from blood. Specified subset: CD45RA-negative fraction. These receptors originate from a man younger than 35 in good health.

The J gene is TRBJ2-7, the V gene TRBV30, with D maybe TRBD1 (5 bases). Germline CDR1 reads GTSNPN; CDR2 reads SVGIG (reference sequence). The CDR3 sequence is 14 residues long. V gave up 0 bases and J gave up 2 bases, with 11 bases separating them. DNA of the CDR3: TGTGCCTGGAGTGTAAGTTCAGGGACCTACGAGCAGTACTTC. Translated: CAWSVSSGTYEQYF.

The gene calls are TRBV9 and TRBJ2-4; TRBD1 is a possible D gene (6 bases). The germline V gene has CDR1 SGDLS and CDR2 YYNGEE. The V and J ends lost 2 bases and 5 bases respectively, with 14 bases between them. There are 15 residues in the CDR3. CDR3: CASSVTFRGENIQYF. DNA for the CDR3: TGTGCCAGCAGCGTTACTTTCAGGGGAGAAAACATTCAGTACTTC.

The chain employs TRBV6-5 and TRBJ1-4; D ambiguous. The CDR3 runs to 11 residues. Trimming removed 7 bases from V and 5 bases from J, with 5 bases in between. Germline loops: CDR1 MNHEY, CDR2 SVGAGI. Written as DNA, the CDR3 is TGTGCCAGCAAGCGGAATGAAAAACTGTTTTTT. Encoded protein: CASKRNEKLFF.

The chain carries TRBV6-6 and TRBJ2-5; D unresolved. The CDR3 spans 14 residues. Trimming removed 6 bases at V and 4 bases at J, with 15 bases between. Germline CDR1 is MNHNY and CDR2 is SVGAGI (reference sequence). CDR3 amino acids: CASRSTSVRETQYF. CDR3 nucleotide sequence: TGTGCCAGCAGATCTACTTCAGTGCGAGAGACCCAGTACTTC.

This chain links TRBV6-5 with TRBJ2-7; D is unclear. Germline values: CDR1 MNHEY, CDR2 SVGAGI. This CDR3 comprises 11 residues. Trimming removed 6 bases at V and 9 bases at J, with 12 bases between. Here the CDR3 DNA reads TGTGCCAGCAGGGGTTCGGCAATGCAGTACTTC. This gives the protein CASRGSAMQYF.